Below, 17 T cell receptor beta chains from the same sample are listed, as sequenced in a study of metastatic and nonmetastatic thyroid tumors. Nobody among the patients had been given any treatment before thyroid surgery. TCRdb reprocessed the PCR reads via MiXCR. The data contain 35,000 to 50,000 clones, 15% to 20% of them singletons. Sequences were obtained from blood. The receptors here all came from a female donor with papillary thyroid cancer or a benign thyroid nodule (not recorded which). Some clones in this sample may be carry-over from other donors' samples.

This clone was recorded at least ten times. The CDR3 sequence is CASSTFNEKLFF. Written as DNA, the CDR3 is TGTGCCAGCAGTACGTTTAATGAAAAACTGTTTTTT. This chain links TRBV11-3 with TRBJ1-4, with unresolved D. V was cut by 6 bases and J by 4 bases, with 6 bases left in between. The CDR3 spans 12 residues. The germline CDR1 and CDR2 sequences are SGHNT and YENEEA. Supplemented by reference TRBV11-3 and TRBJ1-4, the full variable domain reads EAGVVQSPRYKIIEKKQPVAFWCNPISGHNTLYWYLQNLGQGPELLIRYENEEAVDDSQLPKDRFSAERLKGVDSTLKIQPAELGDSAVYLCASSTFNEKLFFGSGTQLSVL.

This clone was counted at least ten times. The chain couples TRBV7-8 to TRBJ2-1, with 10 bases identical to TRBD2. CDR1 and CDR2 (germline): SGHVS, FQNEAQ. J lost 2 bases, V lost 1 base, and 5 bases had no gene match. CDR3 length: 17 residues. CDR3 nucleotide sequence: TGTGCCAGCAGCTTAGGCACTAGCGGGAACCCCTACAATGAGCAGTTCTTC. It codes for CASSLGTSGNPYNEQFF.

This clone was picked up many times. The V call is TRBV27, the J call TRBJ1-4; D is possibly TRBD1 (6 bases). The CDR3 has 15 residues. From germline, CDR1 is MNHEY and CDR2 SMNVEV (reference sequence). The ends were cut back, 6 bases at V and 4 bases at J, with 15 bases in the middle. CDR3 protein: CASSQGRGLNEKLFF. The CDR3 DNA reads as TGTGCCAGCAGCCAAGGCAGGGGCCTTAATGAAAAACTGTTTTTT.

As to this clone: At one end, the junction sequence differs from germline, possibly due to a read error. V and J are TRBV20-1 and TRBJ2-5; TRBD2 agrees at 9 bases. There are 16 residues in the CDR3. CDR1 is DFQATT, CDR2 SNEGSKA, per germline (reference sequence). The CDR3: CSARAAIAGDQESQYF. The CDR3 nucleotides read TGCAGTGCTAGAGCCGCAATAGCGGGAGACCAAGAGAGCCAGTACTTC.

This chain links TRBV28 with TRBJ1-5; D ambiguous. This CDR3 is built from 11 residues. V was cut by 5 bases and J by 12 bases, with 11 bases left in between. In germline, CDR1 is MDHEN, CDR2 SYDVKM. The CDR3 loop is CASSGYGLQHF. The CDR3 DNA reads TGTGCCAGCAGTGGATACGGGCTCCAGCATTTT.

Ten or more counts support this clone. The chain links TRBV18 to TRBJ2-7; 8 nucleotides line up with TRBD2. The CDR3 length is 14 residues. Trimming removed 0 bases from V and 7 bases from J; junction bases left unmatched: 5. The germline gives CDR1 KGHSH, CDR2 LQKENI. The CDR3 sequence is CASSPPTGGGEQYF. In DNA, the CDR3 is TGTGCCAGCTCACCACCTACGGGAGGGGGTGAGCAGTACTTC.

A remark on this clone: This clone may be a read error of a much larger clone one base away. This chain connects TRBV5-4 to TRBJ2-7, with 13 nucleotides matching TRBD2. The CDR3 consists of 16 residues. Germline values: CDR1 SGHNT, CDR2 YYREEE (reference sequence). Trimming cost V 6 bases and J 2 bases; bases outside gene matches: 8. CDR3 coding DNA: TGTGCCAGCATCTCAGGACTAGCGGGGGTAGCCTACGAGCAGTACTTC. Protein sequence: CASISGLAGVAYEQYF. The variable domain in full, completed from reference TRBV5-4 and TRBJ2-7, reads ETGVTQSPTHLIKTRGQQVTLRCSSQSGHNTVSWYQQALGQGPQFIFQYYREEENGRGNFPPRFSGLQFPNYSSELNVNALELDDSALYLCASISGLAGVAYEQYFGPGTRLTVT.

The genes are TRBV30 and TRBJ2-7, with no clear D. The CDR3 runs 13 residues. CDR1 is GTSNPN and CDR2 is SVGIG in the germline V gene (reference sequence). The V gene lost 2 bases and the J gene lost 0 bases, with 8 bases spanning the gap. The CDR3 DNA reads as TGTGCCTGGAGTTTGGTAGTCTCCTACGAGCAGTACTTC. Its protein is CAWSLVVSYEQYF. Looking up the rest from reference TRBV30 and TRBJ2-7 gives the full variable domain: SQTIHQWPATLVQPVGSPLSLECTVEGTSNPNLYWYRQAAGRGLQLLFYSVGIGQISSEVPQNLSASRPQDRQFILSSKKLLLSDSGFYLCAWSLVVSYEQYFGPGTRLTVT.

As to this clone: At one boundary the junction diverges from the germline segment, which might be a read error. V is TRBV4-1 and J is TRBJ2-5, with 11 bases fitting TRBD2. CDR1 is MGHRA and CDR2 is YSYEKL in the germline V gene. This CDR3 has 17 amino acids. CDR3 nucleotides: TGCGCCAGCATCCAAGTACTAGCGGGAGTTATCCAAGAGACCCAGTACTTC. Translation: CASIQVLAGVIQETQYF.

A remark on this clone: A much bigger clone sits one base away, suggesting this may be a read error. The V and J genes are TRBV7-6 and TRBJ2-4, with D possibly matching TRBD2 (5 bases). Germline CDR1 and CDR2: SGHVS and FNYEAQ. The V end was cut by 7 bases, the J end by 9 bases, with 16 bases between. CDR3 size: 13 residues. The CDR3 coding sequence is TGTGCCAGCATTGAGGGCCGGGTGGGCATTCAGTACTTC. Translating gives CASIEGRVGIQYF.

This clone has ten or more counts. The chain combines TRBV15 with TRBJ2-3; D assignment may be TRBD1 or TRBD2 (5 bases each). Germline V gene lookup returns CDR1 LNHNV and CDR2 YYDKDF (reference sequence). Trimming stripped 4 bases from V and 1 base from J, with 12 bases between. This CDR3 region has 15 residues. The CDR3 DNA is TGTGCCACCAGCACCGGGACCAAGGGCACAGATACGCAGTATTTT. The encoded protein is CATSTGTKGTDTQYF.

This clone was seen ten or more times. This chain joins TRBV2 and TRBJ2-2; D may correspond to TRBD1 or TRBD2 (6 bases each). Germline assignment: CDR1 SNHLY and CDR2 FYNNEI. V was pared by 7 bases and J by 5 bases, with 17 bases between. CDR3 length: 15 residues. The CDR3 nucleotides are TGTGCCAGCATATCATCGAGAGGGGGGACCGGGGAGCTGTTTTTT. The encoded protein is CASISSRGGTGELFF.

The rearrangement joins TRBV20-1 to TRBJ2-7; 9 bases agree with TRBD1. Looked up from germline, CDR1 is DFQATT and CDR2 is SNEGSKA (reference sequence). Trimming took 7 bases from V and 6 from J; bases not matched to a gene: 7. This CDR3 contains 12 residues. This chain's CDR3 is CSGRQGGGEQYF. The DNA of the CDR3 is TGCAGTGGCAGACAGGGGGGAGGCGAGCAGTACTTC.

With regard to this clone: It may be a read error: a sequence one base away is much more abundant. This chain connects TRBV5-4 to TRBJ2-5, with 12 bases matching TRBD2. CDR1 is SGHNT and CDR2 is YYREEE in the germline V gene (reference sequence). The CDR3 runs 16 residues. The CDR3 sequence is CANSPQASGRDETQYF. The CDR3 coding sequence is TGTGCCAACAGCCCCCAGGCTAGCGGGAGGGATGAGACCCAGTACTTC.

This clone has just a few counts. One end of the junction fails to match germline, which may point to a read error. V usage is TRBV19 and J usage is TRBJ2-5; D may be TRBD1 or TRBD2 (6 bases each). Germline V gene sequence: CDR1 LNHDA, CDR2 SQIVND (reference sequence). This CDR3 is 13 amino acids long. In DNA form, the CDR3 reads TGTGCCAGTAGCAAGGAAAGGGGGGAGACACAGTACTTC. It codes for CASSKERGETQYF.

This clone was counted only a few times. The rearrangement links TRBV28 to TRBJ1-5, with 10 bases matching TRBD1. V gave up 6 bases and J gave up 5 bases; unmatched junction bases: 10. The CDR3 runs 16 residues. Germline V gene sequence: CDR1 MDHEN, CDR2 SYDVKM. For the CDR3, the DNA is TGTGCCAGCAGCCCCCGGACAGGGGGAATTGATCAGCCCCAGCATTTT. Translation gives CASSPRTGGIDQPQHF.

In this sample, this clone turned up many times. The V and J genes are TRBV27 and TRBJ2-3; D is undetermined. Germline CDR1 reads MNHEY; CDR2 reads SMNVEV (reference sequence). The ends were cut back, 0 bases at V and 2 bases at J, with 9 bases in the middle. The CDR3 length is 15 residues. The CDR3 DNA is TGTGCCAGCAGTTTATCCCCCCACCCCACAGATACGCAGTATTTT. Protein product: CASSLSPHPTDTQYF.